Included here is one T cell receptor (beta chain) sequence, with context. This clonotype was counted a few times. The antigen it recognizes is unknown. There are no base qualities to consult, and no much larger clone falls within one base. This record belongs to a study of post-analysis software for immune sequencing data (dated by TCRdb to the mid-2010s). For the wider study: Recorded disease courses included relapsing-remitting, secondary progressive and progressive-relapsing multiple sclerosis, with some patients lacking subtype annotation. Patient repertoires were compared against about twelve previously published healthy control repertoires from donors aged roughly 6 to 28 years. A subset of samples was prepared in parallel using single-end sample barcoding, then pooled and co-amplified after Illumina adapter ligation.

To demonstrate the VDJtools post-analysis software, TCR beta repertoires were profiled from the peripheral blood of 13 young patients with multiple sclerosis. The multiple sclerosis patients were children and adolescents between about 6 and 15 years of age. According to the germline V gene, CDR1 reads SGHAT and CDR2 reads FQNNGV. A distance of 13 bases separates the germline ends of V and J, which lose 0 bases and 11 bases respectively. The CDR3 spans 13 residues, from the cysteine through the phenylalanine. Just CDR3 DNA is preserved here, 39 bases in frame from base 1. The receptor library was made with PCR. TCRdb shows the sequencer as Illumina HiSeq 2500. Unique molecular identifiers were incorporated into TCR beta cDNA libraries to reduce PCR and sequencing biases. Every 1 to 10 million input T cells yielded around 500,000 cDNA molecules, meaning each molecule approximated one T cell. Patient libraries were prepared and sequenced with the same protocol used for the earlier healthy control dataset. Within a given batch, samples were prepared together, multiplexed and sequenced on the same HiSeq lane. As for how the authors treated the data: Raw barcoded reads were processed with MIGEC, and single-read molecular identifier groups were discarded before consensus assembly and CDR3 extraction. VDJtools was used for post-analysis of the clonotype tables, with diversity normalized by down-sampling every dataset to the smallest sample size. Repertoire overlap clustering matched CDR3 amino acid but not nucleotide sequences to correct batch-related cross-sample contamination. In TCRdb, the public reads were trimmed at Q25 with fastp and aligned with MiXCR, with productive beta chains retained. Every distinct CDR3 protein forms one entry, paired with its most common genes and DNA. TCRdb, not the authors, supplied the V and J calls. The sample profile shows fewer than 700,000 distinct CDR3 sequences; about 44% of them were found once. More than 1.5% of the sample belongs to the ten largest clones.

Study-wide conclusions, independent of this receptor: Multiple sclerosis patients had significantly lower normalized Chao1 diversity than controls, a result that suggests substantial peripheral T-cell clonal expansion. Strong co-clustering of samples prepared in the same batch was shown by direct clustering with F measure, prompting a batch-effect correction. Significantly higher frequencies in patients than in controls were found for five or six TRBV segments, including TRBV5-6, TRBV5-1 and TRBV20-1. The control group was slightly older than the multiple sclerosis patient group.

This TCR came from a girl under 18 with multiple sclerosis. The chain couples TRBV11-2 to TRBJ1-2, and the D gene may be TRBD1, 5 bases matching. Sequenced input: blood. The CDR3 here reads CASSLEWGNAYTF. The DNA reads as follows: TGTGCCAGCAGCTTAGAGTGGGGGAACGCGTACACCTTC. With all but the CDR3 taken from the reference TRBV11-2 and TRBJ1-2 genes, the full variable domain is: EAGVAQSPRYKIIEKRQSVAFWCNPISGHATLYWYQQILGQGPKLLIQFQNNGVVDDSQLPKDRFSAERLKGVDSTLKIQPAKLEDSAVYLCASSLEWGNAYTFGSGTRLTVV.